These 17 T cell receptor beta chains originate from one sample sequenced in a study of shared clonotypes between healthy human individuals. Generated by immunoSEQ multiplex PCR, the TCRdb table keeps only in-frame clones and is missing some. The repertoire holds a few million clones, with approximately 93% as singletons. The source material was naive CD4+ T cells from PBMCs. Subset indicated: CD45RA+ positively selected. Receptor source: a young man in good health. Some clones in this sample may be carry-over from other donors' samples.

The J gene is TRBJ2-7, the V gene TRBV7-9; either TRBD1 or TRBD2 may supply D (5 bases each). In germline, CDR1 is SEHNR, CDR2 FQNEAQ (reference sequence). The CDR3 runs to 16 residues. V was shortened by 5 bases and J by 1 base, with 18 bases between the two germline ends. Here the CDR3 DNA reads TGTGCCAGCAGCCGCACCGGGGCTCCCTTGTCCTACGAGCAGTACTTC. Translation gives CASSRTGAPLSYEQYF.

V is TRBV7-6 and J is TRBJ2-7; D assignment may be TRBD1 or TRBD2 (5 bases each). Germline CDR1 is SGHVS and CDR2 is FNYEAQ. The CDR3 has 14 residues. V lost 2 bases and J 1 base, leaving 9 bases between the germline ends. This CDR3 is CASSLRGPSYEQYF. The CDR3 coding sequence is TGTGCCAGCAGCTTAAGGGGACCTTCCTACGAGCAGTACTTC.

CDR3 residues: CASSLGGQLNQPQHF. The CDR3 bases are TGTGCCAGCAGCTTGGGAGGCCAGCTCAATCAGCCCCAGCATTTT. The chain couples TRBV5-8 to TRBJ1-5, with no clear D. The CDR3 is 15 residues long. The germline gives CDR1 SGHTS, CDR2 YDEGEE. Trimming stripped 0 bases from V and 3 bases from J, with 10 bases between.

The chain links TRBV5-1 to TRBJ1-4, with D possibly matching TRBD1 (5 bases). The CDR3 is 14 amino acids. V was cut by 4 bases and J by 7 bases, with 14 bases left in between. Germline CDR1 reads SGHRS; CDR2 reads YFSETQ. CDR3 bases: TGCGCCAGCAGCCCCGGGGGAAGCGGTGAAAAACTGTTTTTT. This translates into CASSPGGSGEKLFF.

DNA for the CDR3: TGTGCCAGCAGCCCCGGACAGGGGCGGGGGATAAATGAGCAGTTCTTC. Its translation is CASSPGQGRGINEQFF. The rearrangement joins TRBV11-2 to TRBJ2-1; TRBD1 matches 9 bases. CDR3 size: 16 residues. J lost 7 bases, V lost 5 bases, and 12 bases had no gene match. Germline V gene lookup returns CDR1 SGHAT and CDR2 FQNNGV.

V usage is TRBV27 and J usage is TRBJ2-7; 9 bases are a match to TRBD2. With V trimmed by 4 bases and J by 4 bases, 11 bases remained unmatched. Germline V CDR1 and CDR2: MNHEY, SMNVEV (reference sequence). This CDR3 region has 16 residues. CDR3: CASSSPLAGGVYEQYF. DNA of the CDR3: TGTGCCAGCAGTTCACCGCTTGCGGGAGGGGTTTACGAGCAGTACTTC.

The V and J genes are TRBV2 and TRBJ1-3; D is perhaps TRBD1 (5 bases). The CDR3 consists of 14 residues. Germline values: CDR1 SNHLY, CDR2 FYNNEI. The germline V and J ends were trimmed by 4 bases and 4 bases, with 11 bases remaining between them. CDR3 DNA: TGTGCCAGCAGTGCCCCGACAGCGGGAAACACCATATATTTT. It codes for CASSAPTAGNTIYF. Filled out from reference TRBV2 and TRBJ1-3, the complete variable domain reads EPEVTQTPSHQVTQMGQEVILRCVPISNHLYFYWYRQILGQKVEFLVSFYNNEISEKSEIFDDQFSVERPDGSNFTLKIRSTKLEDSAMYFCASSAPTAGNTIYFGEGSWLTVV.

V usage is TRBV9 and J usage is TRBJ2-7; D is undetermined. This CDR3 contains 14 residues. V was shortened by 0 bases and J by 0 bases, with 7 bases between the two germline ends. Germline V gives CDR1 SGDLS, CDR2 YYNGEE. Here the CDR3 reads CASSVASNSYEQYF. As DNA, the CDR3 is TGTGCCAGCAGCGTAGCCTCCAACTCCTACGAGCAGTACTTC.

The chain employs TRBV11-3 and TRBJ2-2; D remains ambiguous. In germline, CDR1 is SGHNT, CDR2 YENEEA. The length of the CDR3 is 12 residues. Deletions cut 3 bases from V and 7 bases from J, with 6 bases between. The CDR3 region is CASSLQYGELFF. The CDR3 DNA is TGTGCCAGCAGCTTGCAGTACGGGGAGCTGTTTTTT.

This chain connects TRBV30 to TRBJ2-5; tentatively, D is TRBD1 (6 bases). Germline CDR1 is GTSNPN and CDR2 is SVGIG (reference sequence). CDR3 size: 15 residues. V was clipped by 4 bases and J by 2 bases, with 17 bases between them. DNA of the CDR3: TGTGCCTGGACCCGAATGACAGGTGGACAAGAGACCCAGTACTTC. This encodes CAWTRMTGGQETQYF.

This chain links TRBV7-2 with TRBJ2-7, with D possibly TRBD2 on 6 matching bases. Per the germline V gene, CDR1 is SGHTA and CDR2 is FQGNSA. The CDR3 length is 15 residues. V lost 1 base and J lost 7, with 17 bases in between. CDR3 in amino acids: CASSLELAGTREQYF. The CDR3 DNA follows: TGTGCCAGCAGCTTAGAGTTAGCCGGGACTCGAGAGCAGTACTTC. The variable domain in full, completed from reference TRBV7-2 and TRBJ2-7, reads GAGVSQSPSNKVTEKGKDVELRCDPISGHTALYWYRQSLGQGLEFLIYFQGNSAPDKSGLPSDRFSAERTGGSVSTLTIQRTQQEDSAVYLCASSLELAGTREQYFGPGTRLTVT.

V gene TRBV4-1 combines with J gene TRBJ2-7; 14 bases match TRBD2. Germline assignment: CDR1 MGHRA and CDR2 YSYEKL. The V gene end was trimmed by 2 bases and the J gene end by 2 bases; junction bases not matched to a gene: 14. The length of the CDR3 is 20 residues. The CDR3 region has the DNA TGCGCCAGCAGCCAACAGCCTCTAGGGACTAGCGGGAGATATACCTACGAGCAGTACTTC. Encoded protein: CASSQQPLGTSGRYTYEQYF.

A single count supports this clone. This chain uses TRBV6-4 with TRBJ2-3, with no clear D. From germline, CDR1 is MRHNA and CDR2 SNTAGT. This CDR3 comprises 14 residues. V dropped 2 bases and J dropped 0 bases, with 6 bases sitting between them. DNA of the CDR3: TGTGCCAGCAGTGACCGTCCAAGCACAGATACGCAGTATTTT. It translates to CASSDRPSTDTQYF.

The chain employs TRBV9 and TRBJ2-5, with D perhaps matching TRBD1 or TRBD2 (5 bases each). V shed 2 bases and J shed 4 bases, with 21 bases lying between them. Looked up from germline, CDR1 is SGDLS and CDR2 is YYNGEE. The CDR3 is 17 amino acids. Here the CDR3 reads CASSVTDSNLRGETQYF. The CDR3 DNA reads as TGTGCCAGCAGCGTTACGGACTCAAACCTTAGGGGAGAGACCCAGTACTTC.

Here the CDR3 DNA reads TGCACCAGCACCCGAGGGGAGCGGGAGGGCTACGAGCAGTACTTC. Translation gives CTSTRGEREGYEQYF. The chain joins TRBV1 to TRBJ2-7; TRBD2, the D gene given by the table, was not confirmed from the DNA. TRBV1 is shown as a pseudogene. The CDR3 extends over 15 amino acids.

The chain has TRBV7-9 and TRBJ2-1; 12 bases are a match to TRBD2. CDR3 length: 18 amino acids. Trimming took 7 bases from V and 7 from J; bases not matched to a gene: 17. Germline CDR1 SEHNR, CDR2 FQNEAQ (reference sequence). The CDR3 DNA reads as TGTGCCAGCACCCACTTTCCCTGGACTAGCGGGATTCTGAATGAGCAGTTCTTC. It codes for CASTHFPWTSGILNEQFF.

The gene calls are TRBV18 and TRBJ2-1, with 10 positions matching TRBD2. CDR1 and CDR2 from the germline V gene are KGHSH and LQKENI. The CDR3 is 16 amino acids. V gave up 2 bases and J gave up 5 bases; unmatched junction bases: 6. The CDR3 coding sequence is TGTGCCAGCTCACCAAGACTAGCGGGTGATAACAATGAGCAGTTCTTC. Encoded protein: CASSPRLAGDNNEQFF.